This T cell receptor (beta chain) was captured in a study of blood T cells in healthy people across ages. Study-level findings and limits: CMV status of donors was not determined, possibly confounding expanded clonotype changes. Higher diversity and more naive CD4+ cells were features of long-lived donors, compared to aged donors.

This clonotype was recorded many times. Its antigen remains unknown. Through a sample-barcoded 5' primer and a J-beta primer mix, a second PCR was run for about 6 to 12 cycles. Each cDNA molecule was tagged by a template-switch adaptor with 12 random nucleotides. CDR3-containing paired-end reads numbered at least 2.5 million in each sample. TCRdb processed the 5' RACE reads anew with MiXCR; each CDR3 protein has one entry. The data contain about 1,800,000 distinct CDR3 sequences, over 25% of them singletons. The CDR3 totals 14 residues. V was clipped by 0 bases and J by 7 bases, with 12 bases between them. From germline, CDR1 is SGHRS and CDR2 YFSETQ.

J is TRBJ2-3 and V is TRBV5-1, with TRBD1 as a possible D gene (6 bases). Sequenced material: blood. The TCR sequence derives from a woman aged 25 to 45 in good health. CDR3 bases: TGCGCCAGCAGCTTGGAACAAGGACAGCATACGCAGTATTTT. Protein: CASSLEQGQHTQYF.